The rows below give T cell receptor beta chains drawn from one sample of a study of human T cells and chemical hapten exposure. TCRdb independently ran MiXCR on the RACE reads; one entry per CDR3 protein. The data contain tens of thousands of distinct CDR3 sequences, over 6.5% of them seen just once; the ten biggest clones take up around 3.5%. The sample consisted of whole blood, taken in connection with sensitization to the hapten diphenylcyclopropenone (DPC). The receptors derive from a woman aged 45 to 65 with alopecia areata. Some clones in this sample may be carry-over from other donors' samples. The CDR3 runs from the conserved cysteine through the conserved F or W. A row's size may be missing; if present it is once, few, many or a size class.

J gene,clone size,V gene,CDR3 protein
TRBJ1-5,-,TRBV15,CATSSPSQPQHF
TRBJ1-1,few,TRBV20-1,CSARGAGGTEAFF
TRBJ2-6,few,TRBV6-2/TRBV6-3,CASSYGAPRGFSGANVLTF
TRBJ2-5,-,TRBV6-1,CASSVSKARTVQETQYF
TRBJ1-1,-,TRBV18,CASSPPQGAGAEAFF
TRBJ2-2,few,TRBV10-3,CAITETGTGEDTGELFF
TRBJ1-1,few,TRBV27,CASSRTASEAFF
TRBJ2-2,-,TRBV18,CASSPPDRAGELFF
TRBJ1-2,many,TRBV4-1,CASSQDLQAMGYTF
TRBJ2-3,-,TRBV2,CASSEGQGTDTQYF
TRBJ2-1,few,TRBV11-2,CASSLEIDNEQFF
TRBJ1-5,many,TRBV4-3,CASSLGQSDQPQHF
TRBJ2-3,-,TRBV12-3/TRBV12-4,CASSLGGGDHTDTQYF
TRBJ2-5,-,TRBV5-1,CASSWATAIQETQYF
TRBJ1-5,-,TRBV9,CASSVGQNSNQPQHF
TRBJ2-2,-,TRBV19,CASSEDAGVGELFF
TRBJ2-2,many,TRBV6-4,CASSDGATGELFF
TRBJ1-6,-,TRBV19,CASSIQRADNSPLHF
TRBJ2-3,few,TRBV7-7,CASSPILAAGTDTQYF
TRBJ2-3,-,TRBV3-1,CASTGGGASTDTQYF
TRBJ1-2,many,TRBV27,CASSFYRGQGYGYTF
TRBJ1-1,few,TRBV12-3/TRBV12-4,CASSYSRREAFF
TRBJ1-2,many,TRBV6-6,CASLAGGSSYTF
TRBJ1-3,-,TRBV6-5,CASRGPGNTIYF
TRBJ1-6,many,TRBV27,CASSWKSSGSPLHF
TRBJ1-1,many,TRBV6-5,CASSYAGKAFF
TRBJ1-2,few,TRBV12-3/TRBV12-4,CASRLTGGVYGYTF
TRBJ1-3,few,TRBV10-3,CAIRVSGNTIYF
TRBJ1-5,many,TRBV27,CASSSYWGANQPQHF
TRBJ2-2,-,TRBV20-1,CSAPAGGPSGELFF
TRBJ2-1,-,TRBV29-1,CSVLTGVSRGANEQFF
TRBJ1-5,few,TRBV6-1,CASSEGRDTGNQPQHF
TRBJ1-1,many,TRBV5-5,CASSPTTDEAFF
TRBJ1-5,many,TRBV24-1,CATSDWRTGGQPQHF